This TCR beta chain was found in a study of a mutant IDH1 vaccine in newly diagnosed glioma. Study summary: Most patients had radiochemotherapy with temozolomide before enrollment; others had one alone.

Measured with immunoSEQ multiplex PCR; TCRdb has only the in-frame clones, and not every one. The sample carries around 84,000 clones, 70% to 90% recorded once. General observations from the study: Pseudoprogression looked unconnected to shifts in top peripheral T cell clonotypes.

Comments on this clone: Its matching antigen is unknown. This same CDR3 is encoded by further DNA sequences in the sample.

This CDR3 spans 11 amino acids. The V end lost 5 bases, the J end lost 4 bases, and 6 bases lay between the germline ends. Germline lookup yields CDR1 SGHTA and CDR2 FQGTGA. Time point described: week 47, end of study. The content of each vaccine dose was 300 ug of mutant IDH1 20-mer peptide, and topical imiquimod accompanied it. The sequenced sample was PBMCs, obtained from a glioma patient whose treatment included an IDH1 peptide vaccine. The sequence came from a man in his forties or fifties with glioma. This chain connects TRBV7-3 to TRBJ2-7; D unresolved. The CDR3 spells CASSAQYEQYF. The CDR3 DNA follows: TGTGCCAGCAGCGCTCAATACGAGCAGTACTTC.